This T cell receptor (beta chain) was identified during a study of T cell repertoires in aging, cancer and after chemotherapy. This CDR3 has 15 residues. Trimming took off 6 bases at V and 0 bases at J, with 14 bases between the two ends. Germline-derived CDR1 and CDR2 are KGHSH and LQKENI. A mixed TRB-A/B primer pool amplified rearranged TRB by multiplex touch-down PCR. TCRdb fed the multiplex PCR reads into MiXCR, producing one record per CDR3 protein. The sample yields a few thousand distinct CDR3 sequences, roughly 26% seen once. Amplification of TCR beta used genomic DNA extracted from peripheral blood.

Sequencing was performed on blood. The chain couples TRBV18 to TRBJ1-1; D gene ambiguous. This sequence originates from a human donor in good health. The DNA for the CDR3 is TGTGCCAGCTCTCCGGACGGAATAATGAACACTGAAGCTTTCTTT. Protein sequence: CASSPDGIMNTEAFF.